A single sample is the source of the 5 T cell receptor beta chains below, sequenced in a study of cytomegalovirus exposure and HLA in healthy donors. The PCR was carried out with 60 Vbeta primers and 13 Jbeta primers. Some clones are missing from TCRdb's copy, which holds only in-frame ones; the method was immunoSEQ multiplex PCR. Among over 150,000 clones listed, over 70% were seen once. The sequencing input was PBMCs. These receptors were obtained from a male donor in good health and CMV-seronegative.

The rearrangement joins TRBV6-6 to TRBJ2-3; TRBD1 agrees at 8 bases. The V gene's germline CDR1 is MNHNY and CDR2 SVGAGI (reference sequence). The CDR3 is 16 residues long. Losses at the gene ends were 6 bases for V and 2 bases for J; bases not matched to a gene: 10. In DNA, the CDR3 is TGTGCCAGCAGACTACGACAGGGGCTCATCACAGATACGCAGTATTTT. It is translated as CASRLRQGLITDTQYF.

The chain couples TRBV10-2 to TRBJ1-5; 7 nucleotides line up with TRBD1. The V and J ends lost 8 bases and 6 bases, in that order; junction bases with no gene match: 10. The germline CDR1 and CDR2 sequences are WSHSY and SAAADI. CDR3 length equals 14 residues. The CDR3 sequence is CASQTTGAGQPQHF. In DNA form, the CDR3 reads TGCGCCAGCCAGACTACAGGGGCGGGTCAGCCCCAGCATTTT.

The chain recombines TRBV7-2 with TRBJ2-1, with 9 bases that match TRBD1. CDR1 SGHTA and CDR2 FQGNSA come from the germline V gene. J lost 6 bases, V lost 1 base, and 4 bases had no gene match. The CDR3 is 15 residues long. CDR3 residues: CASSLVVTGGNEQFF. The CDR3 region has the DNA TGTGCCAGCAGCTTAGTGGTGACAGGGGGCAATGAGCAGTTCTTC.

V and J are TRBV6-5 and TRBJ1-2; D not resolved. The CDR3 totals 13 residues. CDR1 is MNHEY and CDR2 is SVGAGI in the germline V gene. Deletions cut 6 bases from V and 6 bases from J, with 14 bases between. The CDR3 DNA is TGTGCCAGCAGCCCCCCGAACATGCATGGCTACACCTTC. It yields the protein CASSPPNMHGYTF.

This clone has more than one count but fewer than ten. This chain connects TRBV30 to TRBJ2-7; 9 nucleotides line up with TRBD2. The germline V gene encodes CDR1 GTSNPN and CDR2 SVGIG (reference sequence). CDR3 length equals 14 residues. After removal of 1 base from V and 5 bases from J, the junction contained 6 bases not matched to a gene. CDR3 nucleotides: TGTGCCTGGAGTGCGGGACTAGCAGCTAACGAGCAGTACTTC. Translated: CAWSAGLAANEQYF.